Presented here are 16 T cell receptor beta chains from one specimen sequenced in a study of blood T cell repertoires in COVID-19. Sequencing was performed with immunoSEQ multiplex PCR; in TCRdb, only in-frame clones are kept and a portion is missing. This sample yields more than 65,000 clones, of which 79% are seen a single time; 45% to 60% belongs to the top ten. Sequenced material: peripheral blood. The receptors were sampled from a human donor in a cohort sampled during active COVID-19.

Only one count was recorded for this clone. This chain links TRBV5-1 with TRBJ1-3, with no clear D. Germline CDR1 and CDR2: SGHRS and YFSETQ. The CDR3 is 16 residues long. With 0 bases removed from V and 4 bases from J, the gap between germline ends came to 14 bases. The CDR3 DNA is TGCGCCAGCAGCTTGGCCGGGAGGGATTACGGAAACACCATATATTTT. It yields the protein CASSLAGRDYGNTIYF.

This rearrangement joins TRBV9 to TRBJ1-3; possible D gene TRBD1, 6 bases. V was trimmed by 0 bases and J by 4 bases, leaving 11 bases between them. This CDR3 has 15 residues. CDR1 and CDR2 from the germline V gene are SGDLS and YYNGEE. CDR3 nucleotides: TGTGCCAGCAGCGTAGACCCCGACAGGGGAAACACCATATATTTT. Encoded protein: CASSVDPDRGNTIYF.

The CDR3 DNA sequence: TGTGCCAGCAGCGTAGGTGGGAGGGCCACCGGGGAGCTGTTTTTT. Its protein is CASSVGGRATGELFF. This rearrangement joins TRBV9 to TRBJ2-2, with 7 positions matching TRBD2. This CDR3 is 15 amino acids long. V lost 0 bases, J lost 4 bases, and 3 bases stayed unmatched. Per germline, CDR1 SGDLS and CDR2 YYNGEE.

The rearrangement links TRBV6-6 to TRBJ2-2, with 10 bases lining up with TRBD1. The CDR3 runs 16 residues. V dropped 4 bases and J dropped 2; count of bases not matched to a gene: 4. Germline CDR1 and CDR2: MNHNY and SVGAGI (reference sequence). CDR3 bases: TGTGCCAGCAGTTCACGGACAGGGGGTAACACCGGGGAGCTGTTTTTT. Translation: CASSSRTGGNTGELFF.

This clone has a single count. The rearrangement links TRBV5-1 to TRBJ2-7, with 12 bases identical to TRBD1. CDR3 length: 17 residues. Germline CDR1 and CDR2: SGHRS and YFSETQ. With V trimmed by 4 bases and J by 2 bases, 10 bases remained unmatched. This CDR3 reads CASSPGQGAVTTYEQYF. CDR3 sequence (DNA): TGCGCCAGCAGCCCGGGACAGGGGGCCGTTACTACCTACGAGCAGTACTTC.

This chain uses TRBV6-5 with TRBJ2-3; TRBD2 matches at 9 bases. Germline CDR1 is MNHEY and CDR2 is SVGAGI. Trimming at V came to 6 bases and at J to 0 bases, leaving 4 bases not matched to a gene. This CDR3 is built from 15 residues. The DNA of the CDR3 is TGTGCCAGCAGGGTTCTAGCGGGGAGCACAGATACGCAGTATTTT. It yields the protein CASRVLAGSTDTQYF.

The V call is TRBV19, the J call TRBJ1-2; TRBD1 matches at 8 bases. Germline CDR1 reads LNHDA; CDR2 reads SQIVND (reference sequence). This CDR3 is built from 12 residues. Germline trimming cut 6 bases from V and 8 bases from J; bases unmatched to any gene: 5. The CDR3 nucleotides read TGTGCCAGTAGGGACAGGGCTCTGGGCTACACCTTC. Protein: CASRDRALGYTF.

Comments on this clone: Germline and junction disagree at one end, which may indicate a read error. This chain joins TRBV3-1 (or the pseudogene TRBV3-2) and TRBJ2-5; maybe TRBD1 (5 bases). From germline, CDR1 is LGHDT and CDR2 YNNKEL (reference sequence). The CDR3 runs 14 residues. The CDR3 protein is CASSQDNRQGTQYF. The CDR3 DNA reads as TGTGCCAGCAGCCAAGATAACAGGCAAGGGACCCAGTACTTC.

The rearrangement links TRBV10-3 to TRBJ1-6; 8 bases line up with TRBD1. From germline, CDR1 is ENHRY and CDR2 SYGVKD. The CDR3 length is 19 residues. V lost 1 base and J lost 0; bases outside the gene matches: 8. The CDR3 nucleotides read TGTGCCATCAGTGAGTTGGGGGGGACAGGTAGCTCCTATAATTCACCCCTCCACTTT. It is translated as CAISELGGTGSSYNSPLHF.

This chain links TRBV5-5 with TRBJ2-2; 10 bases line up with TRBD1. Germline V lookup: CDR1 SGHKS, CDR2 YYEKEE (reference sequence). The CDR3 runs to 18 residues. J lost 0 bases, V lost 4 bases, and 9 bases had no gene match. As DNA, the CDR3 is TGTGCCAGCAGCCGACGTCCCGGGACAGGGGCGAACACCGGGGAGCTGTTTTTT. Protein: CASSRRPGTGANTGELFF.

This sequence joins TRBV30 and TRBJ1-6; possible D gene TRBD1, 5 bases. This CDR3 region has 13 residues. Germline CDR1 is GTSNPN and CDR2 is SVGIG (reference sequence). V shed 7 bases and J shed 3 bases, with 10 bases lying between them. CDR3 residues: CAFSGIYNSPLHF. The DNA of the CDR3 is TGTGCCTTTTCAGGGATCTATAATTCACCCCTCCACTTT.

The genes are TRBV24-1 and TRBJ1-2, with D unresolved. Trimming removed 5 bases from V and 4 bases from J, with 7 bases in between. Germline loops: CDR1 KGHDR, CDR2 SFDVKD. The CDR3 runs to 12 residues. This chain's CDR3 is CATSANSYGYTF. The CDR3 bases are TGTGCCACCAGTGCCAACAGCTATGGCTACACCTTC.

This sequence joins TRBV24-1 and TRBJ2-2; 7 nucleotides match TRBD1. The length of the CDR3 is 15 residues. J lost 1 base, V lost 9 bases, and 7 bases had no gene match. Germline lookup yields CDR1 KGHDR and CDR2 SFDVKD. CDR3 bases: TGTGCCACCCGCGACAGGGAAAAGAACACCGGGGAGCTGTTTTTT. This codes for CATRDREKNTGELFF.

The genes are TRBV5-1 and TRBJ2-7, with a possible D match to TRBD2 (6 bases). Germline loops: CDR1 SGHRS, CDR2 YFSETQ. The CDR3 runs 14 residues. V was shortened by 7 bases and J by 3 bases, with 17 bases between the two germline ends. CDR3 region: CASSRGDWVYEQYF. DNA of the CDR3: TGCGCCAGCTCGAGAGGGGACTGGGTCTACGAGCAGTACTTC.

A single count supports this clone. This chain links TRBV6-5 with TRBJ2-7, with D tentatively TRBD2 (5 bases). CDR1 is MNHEY, CDR2 SVGAGI, per germline. V was cut by 6 bases and J by 0 bases, with 12 bases left in between. CDR3 length equals 14 residues. CDR3 in amino acids: CASSRGPGSYEQYF. CDR3 nucleotides: TGTGCCAGCAGCCGAGGGCCCGGCTCCTACGAGCAGTACTTC.

Concerning this clone itself: The germline gene is not matched at one end of the junction; a read error may be the cause. The rearrangement joins TRBV10-1 to TRBJ1-3; possible D gene TRBD1, 6 bases. The V gene's germline CDR1 is WNHNN and CDR2 SYGVQD (reference sequence). This CDR3 has 15 residues. CDR3 coding DNA: TGCGCCAGCAGTGCCGCCGGGACAACGGGAACCACCATATATTTT. It is translated as CASSAAGTTGTTIYF.